This entry lists 12 T cell receptor beta chains sequenced from one sample in a study of blood T cells in healthy people across ages. Alongside a J-beta primer mix, a sample-barcoded 5' primer served in a second PCR lasting roughly 6 to 11 cycles. MiXCR, applied by TCRdb to the 5' RACE reads, yields one record per CDR3 protein. The data show around 1,900,000 distinct CDR3 sequences, around 42% seen once. The sample consisted of blood. These receptor sequences come from a human donor in good health.

V and J are TRBV28 and TRBJ2-5; unclear D gene. The J call may not be correct, given that the DNA end is closer to TRBJ2-7. Per the germline V gene, CDR1 is MDHEN and CDR2 is SYDVKM. This CDR3 is 13 amino acids long. CDR3 sequence: CASSFDRWGEQYF. In nucleotides, the CDR3 is TGTGCCAGCAGTTTTGATCGTTGGGGCGAGCAGTACTTC.

This clonotype was seen repeatedly, ten times or more. This chain connects TRBV5-6 to TRBJ2-5, with unresolved D. CDR3 length: 13 residues. The ends were cut back, 0 bases at V and 5 bases at J, with 8 bases in the middle. CDR1 is SGHDT and CDR2 is YYEEEE in the germline V gene. This chain's CDR3 is CASSLVAGETQYF. For the CDR3, the DNA is TGTGCCAGCAGCTTGGTAGCTGGGGAGACCCAGTACTTC.

The chain is built from TRBV24-1 and TRBJ2-7, with 12 nucleotides matching TRBD2. The length of the CDR3 is 15 residues. CDR1 KGHDR and CDR2 SFDVKD come from the germline V gene. The J segment lost 5 bases and the V segment lost 3 bases, leaving 4 bases of the junction unmatched. The CDR3 DNA follows: TGTGCCACCAGTGATCGACTAGCGGGGGTGAACGAGCAGTACTTC. Amino acid sequence: CATSDRLAGVNEQYF.

This clonotype has only one observation. One junction end does not reproduce the germline sequence, and a read error may be involved. The chain uses TRBV12-3 or TRBV12-4 and TRBJ2-3; 7 bases are a match to TRBD1. The CDR3 has 19 amino acids. The DNA for the CDR3 is TGTACCAGCAGTTTTTTTATACCCCGGGACAGTAATCGCACAGATACGCAGTATTTT. Protein sequence: CTSSFFIPRDSNRTDTQYF.

The CDR3 spells CASSQFWGYEQYF. CDR3 in DNA: TGCGCCAGCAGCCAGTTCTGGGGGTACGAGCAGTACTTC. The J gene is TRBJ2-7, the V gene TRBV4-3; D is possibly TRBD1 or TRBD2 (5 bases each). V was pared by 3 bases and J by 4 bases, with 10 bases between. CDR3 length equals 13 residues. Germline V gene lookup returns CDR1 LGHNA and CDR2 YSLEER.

Details on this clonotype: The junction shows a germline mismatch at one end, possibly a read error. V and J are TRBV6-1 and TRBJ1-1, with D hard to call. The CDR3 is 12 amino acids. Germline assignment: CDR1 MNHNS and CDR2 SASEGT. The CDR3 DNA reads as TGTGCCAGCAAGGAGGACTCCCCTGATGCTTTCTTT. It translates to CASKEDSPDAFF.

The J gene is TRBJ1-1, the V gene TRBV6-2 or TRBV6-3; 11 nucleotides line up with TRBD1. The V gene end was trimmed by 9 bases and the J gene end by 1 base; junction bases not matched to a gene: 13. In germline, CDR1 is MNHEY, CDR2 SVGEGT. CDR3 length: 17 amino acids. This chain's CDR3 is CASGDTGTGGGNTEAFF. The CDR3 bases are TGTGCCAGTGGAGACACCGGGACAGGGGGTGGGAACACTGAAGCTTTCTTT.

The chain joins TRBV7-2 to TRBJ1-1; D uncertain. The CDR3 contains 13 residues. Germline V gives CDR1 SGHTA, CDR2 FQGNSA. V was shortened by 1 base and J by 11 bases, with 14 bases between the two germline ends. CDR3 region: CASSLVVRNSAFF. CDR3 sequence (DNA): TGTGCCAGCAGCTTAGTTGTCAGAAATTCGGCTTTCTTT.

The table lists this clonotype with a few counts. The chain employs TRBV12-3 or TRBV12-4 and TRBJ2-1; 7 nucleotides match TRBD1. The V segment lost 11 bases and the J segment 7 bases; nucleotides outside the gene matches: 8. The CDR3 has 12 amino acids. CDR3 in amino acids: CAPKRGPNEQFF. CDR3 DNA: TGTGCCCCTAAGAGGGGGCCGAATGAGCAGTTCTTC.

The sample holds one count of this clonotype. The gene calls are TRBV7-2 and TRBJ2-2; 10 bases fit TRBD2. This CDR3 spans 16 amino acids. The germline gives CDR1 SGHTA, CDR2 FQGNSA. With V trimmed by 8 bases and J by 5 bases, 11 bases remained unmatched. In DNA, the CDR3 is TGTGCCAGCCAAAGACAATTAGCGGGGGGAACCGGGGAGCTGTTTTTT. Protein: CASQRQLAGGTGELFF.

This clonotype has a handful of counts. This rearrangement joins TRBV20-1 to TRBJ1-1, with TRBD1 matching 10 bases. Germline-derived CDR1 and CDR2 are DFQATT and SNEGSKA (reference sequence). This CDR3 region has 15 residues. The junction had 9 bases not matched to a gene; V was cut back by 6 bases and J by 2 bases. The CDR3, as DNA: TGCAGTGCACAAGCCGGGACAGGGGACAACACTGAAGCTTTCTTT. Its translation: CSAQAGTGDNTEAFF.

J is TRBJ2-7 and V is TRBV11-2, with 10 positions matching TRBD1. The J segment lost 5 bases and the V segment lost 5 bases, leaving 12 bases of the junction unmatched. Germline CDR1 and CDR2: SGHAT and FQNNGV. This CDR3 region has 16 residues. The CDR3 region has the DNA TGTGCCAGCAGCCCTCAAGGGACAGGGGTGGGGGACGAGCAGTACTTC. Amino acids: CASSPQGTGVGDEQYF.